These T cell receptor beta chains were read from a single sample in a study of cytotoxic CD8 clonotypes in ibrutinib-treated CLL. Repertoires were generated with immunoSEQ multiplex PCR, while TCRdb's copy carries only in-frame clones and drops some. The sample lists roughly 38,000 clones; 49% were seen once. Here the sequenced sample was PBMCs, taken before ibrutinib treatment. The receptor source for this set is a human donor with chronic lymphocytic leukemia. The CDR3 runs from the conserved cysteine through the conserved F or W. D genes are given only for firm matches. For some rows the clone size is stated as once, few or many, or as a class when expanded; others skip it.

size: NA; D: TRBD1; J: TRBJ1-2; V: TRBV2; DNA: TGTGCCAGCAGCGGGACAGGATTCTATGGCTACACCTTC; CDR3: CASSGTGFYGYTF
size: NA; D: NA; J: TRBJ1-4; V: TRBV7-9; DNA: TGTGCCAGCAGCGCAGACGCCGGGACCTCTAATGAAAAACTGTTTTTT; CDR3: CASSADAGTSNEKLFF
size: NA; D: TRBD1; J: TRBJ1-2; V: TRBV5-8; DNA: TGTGCCAGCAGCTTCTGGGACAGCTTTAACTATGGCTACACCTTC; CDR3: CASSFWDSFNYGYTF
size: few; D: NA; J: TRBJ2-7; V: TRBV29-1; DNA: TGCAGCGTTGAAGATGGACAGTCTAACGAGCAGTACTTC; CDR3: CSVEDGQSNEQYF
size: few; D: NA; J: TRBJ2-1; V: TRBV7-2; DNA: TGTGCCAGCAGCTTAAATCCCGATTACAATGAGCAGTTCTTC; CDR3: CASSLNPDYNEQFF
size: few; D: NA; J: TRBJ1-1; V: TRBV19; DNA: TGTGCCAGCGGGGGGAGGGGAACTGAAGCTTTCTTT; CDR3: CASGGRGTEAFF
size: NA; D: NA; J: TRBJ2-1; V: TRBV6-5; DNA: TGTGCCAGCAGTTACGGGGGGCCGAGCTCCTACAATGAGCAGTTCTTC; CDR3: CASSYGGPSSYNEQFF
size: NA; D: TRBD1; J: TRBJ1-4; V: TRBV7-6; DNA: TGTGCCAGCAGCTTAGCGGGGACAGGGCGTGAAAAACTGTTTTTT; CDR3: CASSLAGTGREKLFF
size: few; D: NA; J: TRBJ1-5; V: TRBV11-2; DNA: TGTGCCAGCAGCTTAGCCCGGGGCCCCAATCAGCCCCAGCATTTT; CDR3: CASSLARGPNQPQHF
size: few; D: NA; J: TRBJ2-3; V: TRBV6-5; DNA: TGTGCCAGCAGGAAAGCGGGCACAGATACGCAGTATTTT; CDR3: CASRKAGTDTQYF
size: once; D: TRBD1; J: TRBJ1-2; V: TRBV9; DNA: TGTGCCAGCAGTTTAGGGACAGGGCCTTCCTACACCTTC; CDR3: CASSLGTGPSYTF
size: NA; D: NA; J: TRBJ2-7; V: TRBV6-1; DNA: TGTGCCACCGTTCCCCCAGGGGCGAATGAGCAGTACTTC; CDR3: CATVPPGANEQYF
size: NA; D: NA; J: TRBJ1-1; V: TRBV6-5; DNA: TGTGCCAGCAGTCTCCAGGACCCTAGAACTGAAGCTTTCTTT; CDR3: CASSLQDPRTEAFF
size: few; D: NA; J: TRBJ1-5; V: TRBV19; DNA: TGTGCCAGTAGTATGGGACGGACTAGCAATCAGCCCCAGCATTTT; CDR3: CASSMGRTSNQPQHF
size: NA; D: NA; J: TRBJ1-1; V: TRBV7-9; DNA: TGTGCCAGCAGGGATTTGAACACTGAAGCTTTCTTT; CDR3: CASRDLNTEAFF
size: NA; D: TRBD1; J: TRBJ2-2; V: TRBV9; DNA: TGTGCCAGCAGCATCCCGGGACAGGGGGCCGGGGAGCTGTTTTTT; CDR3: CASSIPGQGAGELFF
size: NA; D: TRBD2; J: TRBJ2-1; V: TRBV6-4; DNA: TGTGCCAGCAGTGACTCTATAGCGGGGGACTACAATGAGCAGTTCTTC; CDR3: CASSDSIAGDYNEQFF
size: NA; D: NA; J: TRBJ1-1; V: TRBV19; DNA: TGTGCCAGTAGTATAGGTAGGTGGGGGCCTGAAGCTTTCTTT; CDR3: CASSIGRWGPEAFF
size: few; D: NA; J: TRBJ1-1; V: TRBV4-1; DNA: TGCGCCAGCAGCCAGCCAGGGGATATGAACACTGAAGCTTTCTTT; CDR3: CASSQPGDMNTEAFF
size: NA; D: TRBD2; J: TRBJ2-7; V: TRBV6-5; DNA: TGTGCCAGCAAAACTACGGGGGGTTACACCTACGAGCAGTACTTC; CDR3: CASKTTGGYTYEQYF
size: NA; D: TRBD2; J: TRBJ2-3; V: TRBV9; DNA: TGTGCCAGCAACCTAAGCGGGGACCGCACAGATACGCAGTATTTT; CDR3: CASNLSGDRTDTQYF
size: NA; D: TRBD2; J: TRBJ2-7; V: TRBV18; DNA: TGTGCCAGCTCACCCTTTCCCCTTATCAGCGGGGGGTCCTACGAGCAGTACTTC; CDR3: CASSPFPLISGGSYEQYF
size: NA; D: NA; J: TRBJ2-7; V: TRBV6-5; DNA: TGTGCCAGCAGGAGGACAGCGAGCTACGAGCAGTACTTC; CDR3: CASRRTASYEQYF
size: few; D: NA; J: TRBJ2-1; V: TRBV9; DNA: TGTGCCAGCAGCGCGGCCTACAATGAGCAGTTCTTC; CDR3: CASSAAYNEQFF
size: NA; D: NA; J: TRBJ1-6; V: TRBV5-4; DNA: TGTGCCAGCAGCCCCGACGGGAGCTCCTATAATTCACCCCTCCACTTT; CDR3: CASSPDGSSYNSPLHF
size: NA; D: TRBD1; J: TRBJ2-1; V: TRBV5-1; DNA: TGCGCCAGCAGCTTGGAAGACAGGGCTTCCTACAATGAGCAGTTCTTC; CDR3: CASSLEDRASYNEQFF
size: NA; D: NA; J: TRBJ1-1; V: TRBV28; DNA: TGTGCCAGCAGTACAGGGCCGAACACTGAAGCTTTCTTT; CDR3: CASSTGPNTEAFF
size: few; D: NA; J: TRBJ1-2; V: TRBV29-1; DNA: TGCAGCGCCGGAGACAGGAACTATGGCTACACCTTC; CDR3: CSAGDRNYGYTF
size: NA; D: NA; J: TRBJ2-1; V: TRBV13; DNA: TGTGCCAGCAGCCGTACTTACAATGAGCAGTTCTTC; CDR3: CASSRTYNEQFF
size: NA; D: NA; J: TRBJ1-2; V: TRBV7-9; DNA: TGTGCCAGCAGCTCCAGCCGGGGGAACACTTATGGCTACACCTTC; CDR3: CASSSSRGNTYGYTF
size: NA; D: NA; J: TRBJ1-1; V: TRBV5-6; DNA: TGTGCCAGCAGCCGTTTTGTGGCGCCATATACGGGGACTGAAGCTTTCTTT; CDR3: CASSRFVAPYTGTEAFF
size: many; D: NA; J: TRBJ1-2; V: TRBV27; DNA: TGTGCCAGCAGCCCGGGGCCTCATGGCTACACCTTC; CDR3: CASSPGPHGYTF
size: NA; D: NA; J: TRBJ1-1; V: TRBV6-5; DNA: TGTGCCAGCAGTTATAGTTTGGACGTTAACACTGAAGCTTTCTTT; CDR3: CASSYSLDVNTEAFF
size: few; D: NA; J: TRBJ1-1; V: TRBV29-1; DNA: TGCAGCGTTGGTCAGAACACTGAAGCTTTCTTT; CDR3: CSVGQNTEAFF
size: few; D: TRBD2; J: TRBJ2-3; V: TRBV4-1; DNA: TGCGCCAGCAGCCACGATAGCGGGGGGCGTGGGTATACGCAGTATTTT; CDR3: CASSHDSGGRGYTQYF
size: NA; D: NA; J: TRBJ1-2; V: TRBV6-5; DNA: TGTGCCAGCAGGAAGGTTAACTATGGCTACACCTTC; CDR3: CASRKVNYGYTF
size: NA; D: NA; J: TRBJ2-1; V: TRBV19; DNA: TGTGCCAGTAGTATTGGGACTCGGCCCTACAATGAGCAGTTCTTC; CDR3: CASSIGTRPYNEQFF
size: NA; D: NA; J: TRBJ1-2; V: TRBV29-1; DNA: TGCAGCGTTGGCGAGAGGGAAGGGGGCTACACCTTC; CDR3: CSVGEREGGYTF
size: NA; D: TRBD1; J: TRBJ2-5; V: TRBV5-1; DNA: TGCGCCAGCAGCCCGGGGACAGGGTTGGGCGAGACCCAGTACTTC; CDR3: CASSPGTGLGETQYF
size: NA; D: TRBD2; J: TRBJ2-1; V: TRBV27; DNA: TGTGCCAGCAGGTGGGCGGCGCGGGGGGGTTACAATGAGCAGTTCTTC; CDR3: CASRWAARGGYNEQFF
size: many; D: NA; J: TRBJ1-4; V: TRBV30; DNA: TGTGCCTGGAGTGTCCGGGCACCCTATACGCAGAATGAAAAACTGTTTTTT; CDR3: CAWSVRAPYTQNEKLFF
size: NA; D: NA; J: TRBJ2-1; V: TRBV4-1; DNA: TGCGCCAGCAGCCAAGCCCCAGGGATAGGGCAGTTCTTC; CDR3: CASSQAPGIGQFF
size: NA; D: TRBD1; J: TRBJ2-7; V: TRBV7-4; DNA: TGTGCCAGCAGCTCGGGACAGGGGTTAACGGAGCAGTACTTC; CDR3: CASSSGQGLTEQYF
size: few; D: NA; J: TRBJ2-5; V: TRBV15; DNA: TGTGCCACCCGGACTGAAGGTCAAGAGACCCAGTACTTC; CDR3: CATRTEGQETQYF
size: NA; D: NA; J: TRBJ1-5; V: TRBV5-6; DNA: TGTGCCAGCAGCTTGAGAGGGTTCAATCAGCCCCAGCATTTT; CDR3: CASSLRGFNQPQHF
size: NA; D: NA; J: TRBJ1-1; V: TRBV5-4; DNA: TGTGCCAGCAGCTTGTGGGTAGGCACTGAAGCTTTCTTT; CDR3: CASSLWVGTEAFF
size: NA; D: NA; J: TRBJ2-7; V: TRBV7-3; DNA: TGTGCCAGCAGCTTATGGGCAGGTGTAACCTACGAGCAGTACTTC; CDR3: CASSLWAGVTYEQYF
size: NA; D: NA; J: TRBJ2-3; V: TRBV5-1; DNA: TGCGCCAGCAGCTTGCGACGACTAGGGGGCACAGATACGCAGTATTTT; CDR3: CASSLRRLGGTDTQYF
size: few; D: NA; J: TRBJ2-5; V: TRBV10-2; DNA: TGCGCCAGCCAGCTAGGGGCTCAAGAGACCCAGTACTTC; CDR3: CASQLGAQETQYF
size: once; D: NA; J: TRBJ1-3; V: TRBV9; DNA: TGTGCCAGCAGTGCTGGGGGTGGAAACACCATATATTTT; CDR3: CASSAGGGNTIYF
size: NA; D: NA; J: TRBJ2-7; V: TRBV19; DNA: TGTGCCAGTAGTGTCTATGGGATTAGCGGTTACTCCTACGAGCAGTACTTC; CDR3: CASSVYGISGYSYEQYF
size: few; D: NA; J: TRBJ1-2; V: TRBV6-1; DNA: TGTGCCAGCAGTGAAGGACAGATGTCTAACTATGGCTACACCTTC; CDR3: CASSEGQMSNYGYTF
size: NA; D: NA; J: TRBJ1-4; V: TRBV7-2; DNA: TGTGCCAGCAGCTTAGATAGGACCCGGGGGAGGGAAAAACTGTTTTTT; CDR3: CASSLDRTRGREKLFF
size: NA; D: TRBD1; J: TRBJ1-4; V: TRBV5-4; DNA: TGTGCCAGCAGCTTGGACAGGGGAACGTCAGAAAAACTGTTTTTT; CDR3: CASSLDRGTSEKLFF